This is a list of T cell receptor beta chains from one sample in a study of tumor-infiltrating lymphocytes in primary liver carcinoma. MiXCR was run by TCRdb on the multiplex PCR reads, yielding one entry per CDR3 protein. The profile shows 300,000 to 400,000 distinct CDR3 sequences, roughly 61% of them singletons. Sample: peripheral blood. The receptors here all came from a man aged 35-49 years with primary liver carcinoma and hepatitis B virus infection. Both conserved end residues are part of each CDR3. D genes are given only for firm matches. Part of the rows lack a size; the others show once, few, many or a class for expanded clones.

clone_size: .
j_call: TRBJ1-2
v_call: TRBV28
d_call: .
cdr3_aa: CASSFGGGGHLFFF
cdr3_nt: TGTGCCAGCAGCTTCGGGGGGGGTGGACACCTCTTTTTCTTC

clone_size: .
j_call: TRBJ2-7
v_call: TRBV6-5
d_call: TRBD2
cdr3_aa: CASSPGLAGRGSYEQYF
cdr3_nt: TGTGCCAGCAGTCCGGGACTAGCGGGTCGCGGGTCCTACGAGCAGTACTTC

clone_size: .
j_call: TRBJ2-7
v_call: TRBV4-2
d_call: TRBD1
cdr3_aa: CASSQGDRGHEQYF
cdr3_nt: TGTGCCAGCAGCCAAGGTGACAGGGGCCACGAGCAGTACTTC

clone_size: many
j_call: TRBJ2-2
v_call: TRBV5-5
d_call: .
cdr3_aa: CASSLIPGAVDGELFF
cdr3_nt: TGTGCCAGCAGCTTGATTCCGGGAGCGGTCGACGGGGAGCTGTTTTTT

clone_size: .
j_call: TRBJ2-7
v_call: TRBV11-2
d_call: .
cdr3_aa: CASSPREF
cdr3_nt: TGTGCCAGCAGCCCACGGGAGTTC

clone_size: .
j_call: TRBJ2-7
v_call: TRBV6-1
d_call: TRBD2
cdr3_aa: CASSEVRLAGRGWGKQYF
cdr3_nt: TGTGCCAGCAGTGAAGTGAGGCTAGCGGGGAGAGGATGGGGCAAGCAGTACTTC

clone_size: many
j_call: TRBJ2-7
v_call: TRBV4-2
d_call: .
cdr3_aa: CASSPNSLGGSYEQYF
cdr3_nt: TGTGCCAGCAGCCCAAACTCTCTGGGAGGATCCTACGAGCAGTACTTC

clone_size: .
j_call: TRBJ2-5
v_call: TRBV28
d_call: .
cdr3_aa: CAGSLEETQYF
cdr3_nt: TGTGCCGGCAGTTTAGAAGAGACCCAGTACTTC

clone_size: .
j_call: TRBJ2-3
v_call: TRBV5-1
d_call: TRBD2
cdr3_aa: CVSSSGTSGSTDTQYF
cdr3_nt: TGCGTCAGCAGCTCCGGGACTAGCGGATCCACAGATACGCAGTATTTT

clone_size: .
j_call: TRBJ1-2
v_call: TRBV28
d_call: .
cdr3_aa: CASSPTTPYCYTF
cdr3_nt: TGTGCCAGCAGTCCAACGACACCCTATTGCTACACCTTC

clone_size: few
j_call: TRBJ2-5
v_call: TRBV5-5
d_call: .
cdr3_aa: CASSRRDAREAQYF
cdr3_nt: TGTGCCAGCAGCCGCCGGGACGCAAGAGAGGCCCAGTACTTC

clone_size: .
j_call: TRBJ2-7
v_call: TRBV10-1
d_call: .
cdr3_aa: CASSSSKPGSYEQYF
cdr3_nt: TGCGCCAGCAGTTCATCAAAGCCAGGCTCCTACGAGCAGTACTTC

clone_size: .
j_call: TRBJ2-5
v_call: TRBV6-2/TRBV6-3
d_call: TRBD1
cdr3_aa: CASGRGGPETQYF
cdr3_nt: TGTGCCAGCGGTCGAGGGGGCCCAGAGACCCAGTACTTC

clone_size: .
j_call: TRBJ2-3
v_call: TRBV6-2/TRBV6-3
d_call: TRBD2
cdr3_aa: CASTDQLAPGTDTQYF
cdr3_nt: TGTGCCAGCACGGACCAACTAGCGCCTGGCACAGATACGCAGTATTTT

clone_size: .
j_call: TRBJ2-1
v_call: TRBV7-9
d_call: TRBD1
cdr3_aa: CASSDRDNEQFF
cdr3_nt: TGTGCCAGCAGCGACAGGGACAATGAGCAGTTCTTC

clone_size: .
j_call: TRBJ1-2
v_call: TRBV4-1
d_call: TRBD1
cdr3_aa: CASSPSAGQGYYGYAF
cdr3_nt: TGCGCCAGCAGCCCCTCGGCGGGACAGGGATACTATGGCTACGCCTTC

clone_size: .
j_call: TRBJ2-1
v_call: TRBV6-2/TRBV6-3
d_call: .
cdr3_aa: CASSYGKRTAYNEQLF
cdr3_nt: TGTGCCAGCAGTTACGGGAAGCGGACTGCCTACAATGAGCAGCTCTTC

clone_size: .
j_call: TRBJ2-3
v_call: TRBV5-4
d_call: TRBD2
cdr3_aa: CARSGGGRASPTDTQYF
cdr3_nt: TGTGCCAGGAGCGGCGGCGGGAGGGCCTCCCCCACAGATACGCAGTATTTT

clone_size: .
j_call: TRBJ1-1
v_call: TRBV11-2
d_call: .
cdr3_aa: CANSRLTGTEAFF
cdr3_nt: TGTGCCAACAGCCGATTGACGGGCACTGAGGCTTTCTTT

clone_size: many
j_call: TRBJ2-7
v_call: TRBV28
d_call: .
cdr3_aa: CASSSALPPDIYEQYF
cdr3_nt: TGTGCCAGCAGTTCCGCGTTACCCCCTGATATCTACGAGCAGTACTTC

clone_size: many
j_call: TRBJ2-3
v_call: TRBV29-1
d_call: TRBD2
cdr3_aa: CSVATSSSGWAVTQYF
cdr3_nt: TGCAGCGTTGCGACTTCCTCTAGCGGGTGGGCCGTTACGCAGTATTTT

clone_size: .
j_call: TRBJ1-2
v_call: TRBV5-5
d_call: TRBD1
cdr3_aa: CASSLETGRDGDTF
cdr3_nt: TGTGCCAGCAGCCTAGAGACAGGGAGGGATGGCGATACCTTC

clone_size: many
j_call: TRBJ2-1
v_call: TRBV10-2
d_call: TRBD2
cdr3_aa: CASSDLAGGRFYNEQFF
cdr3_nt: TGCGCCAGCAGCGATCTAGCGGGAGGGAGGTTCTACAATGAGCAGTTCTTC

clone_size: .
j_call: TRBJ2-4
v_call: TRBV6-1
d_call: TRBD2
cdr3_aa: CASSVPSGRPLAKNIQYF
cdr3_nt: TGTGCCAGCAGTGTACCTAGCGGGAGGCCGCTAGCCAAAAACATTCAGTACTTC

clone_size: once
j_call: TRBJ2-1
v_call: TRBV11-3
d_call: TRBD2
cdr3_aa: CTSSFQTSGEQFF
cdr3_nt: TGTACCAGCAGTTTCCAGACTAGCGGGGAGCAGTTCTTC

clone_size: many
j_call: TRBJ2-3
v_call: TRBV11-2
d_call: .
cdr3_aa: CASSILRQTPGIDTQYF
cdr3_nt: TGTGCCAGCAGCATTCTTCGACAGACCCCAGGGATAGATACGCAGTATTTT

clone_size: .
j_call: TRBJ2-5
v_call: TRBV6-1
d_call: .
cdr3_aa: CASGASHTQETQYF
cdr3_nt: TGTGCCAGCGGGGCTTCACACACTCAAGAGACCCAGTACTTC

clone_size: .
j_call: TRBJ1-1
v_call: TRBV7-9
d_call: TRBD1
cdr3_aa: CASSPRDRVAEAFF
cdr3_nt: TGTGCCAGCAGCCCCCGGGACAGGGTCGCTGAAGCTTTCTTT

clone_size: .
j_call: TRBJ1-6
v_call: TRBV25-1
d_call: .
cdr3_aa: CASSEYRVNSPLHF
cdr3_nt: TGTGCCAGCAGTGAATACAGGGTAAATTCACCCCTCCACTTT

clone_size: .
j_call: TRBJ2-3
v_call: TRBV11-3
d_call: .
cdr3_aa: CASSFAGPDTQWF
cdr3_nt: TGTGCCAGCAGCTTCGCGGGCCCAGATACGCAGTGGTTT

clone_size: once
j_call: TRBJ2-6
v_call: TRBV11-2
d_call: .
cdr3_aa: CASSWSGSSGANVLTF
cdr3_nt: TGTGCCAGCAGCTGGAGCGGATCCTCTGGGGCCAACGTCCTGACTTTC

clone_size: many
j_call: TRBJ1-5
v_call: TRBV10-3
d_call: .
cdr3_aa: CATGDGNQPQHF
cdr3_nt: TGTGCCACTGGGGACGGAAATCAGCCCCAGCATTTT

clone_size: .
j_call: TRBJ2-1
v_call: TRBV10-2
d_call: TRBD2
cdr3_aa: CASSESAPGTSGRPEQFF
cdr3_nt: TGCGCCAGCAGTGAGTCTGCTCCGGGGACTAGCGGGAGACCTGAGCAGTTCTTC

clone_size: once
j_call: TRBJ2-7
v_call: TRBV5-1
d_call: .
cdr3_aa: CASSANRDALSYEQYF
cdr3_nt: TGCGCCAGCAGCGCAAACCGGGACGCACTATCCTACGAGCAGTACTTC

clone_size: .
j_call: TRBJ2-2
v_call: TRBV30
d_call: TRBD1
cdr3_aa: CAWRYLGTANTGELFF
cdr3_nt: TGTGCCTGGAGATATCTAGGGACAGCGAACACCGGGGAGCTGTTTTTT